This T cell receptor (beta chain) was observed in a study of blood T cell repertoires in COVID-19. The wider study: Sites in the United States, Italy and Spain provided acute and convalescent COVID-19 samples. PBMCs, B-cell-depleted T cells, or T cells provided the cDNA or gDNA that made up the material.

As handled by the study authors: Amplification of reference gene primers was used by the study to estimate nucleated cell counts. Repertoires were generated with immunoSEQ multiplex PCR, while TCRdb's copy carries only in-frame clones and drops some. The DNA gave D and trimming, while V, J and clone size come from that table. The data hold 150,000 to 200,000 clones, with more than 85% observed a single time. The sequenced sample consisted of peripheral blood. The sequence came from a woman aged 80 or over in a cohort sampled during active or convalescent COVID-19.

In DNA, the CDR3 is TGTGCCAGCAGCTTAGCGCCCGGGGACAGCGGAAACACCATATATTTT. Amino acid sequence: CASSLAPGDSGNTIYF. The V call is TRBV7-2, the J call TRBJ1-3; 7 bases agree with TRBD1. Germline V gene sequence: CDR1 SGHTA, CDR2 FQGNSA. The length of the CDR3 is 16 residues. Unmatched junction bases numbered 6, after V lost 0 bases and J lost 4 bases.